This TCR beta chain was captured by sequencing in a study of T cell responses to AZD1222 COVID-19 vaccine. Whole-study findings and limits: Receipt of two AZD1222 doses was followed by a rise in Spike-specific TCR breadth and depth.

CDR1 ENHRY and CDR2 SYGVKD come from the germline V gene. Trimming took 10 bases from V and 1 from J; bases not matched to a gene: 11. This CDR3 spans 15 amino acids. With regard to this clone: The antigen remains unidentified.

Here immunoSEQ multiplex PCR was the method, and the copy in TCRdb shows in-frame clones only, minus some. The sample holds around 120,000 clones, roughly nine tenths seen once. The sample consisted of peripheral blood, taken on day 0 of AZD1222 vaccination. The gene calls are TRBV10-3 and TRBJ2-5; TRBD2 agrees at 8 bases. The origin of this receptor is an adult in good health. The CDR3 here is CATANAGGAQETQYF. The CDR3 region has the DNA TGTGCCACCGCGAACGCCGGGGGGGCCCAAGAGACCCAGTACTTC.